This T cell receptor beta chain came from a study of control samples from healthy donors and cancer patients. This CDR3 contains 17 residues. CDR1 and CDR2 (germline): SGHAT, FQNNGV. Trimming removed 3 bases from V and 7 bases from J, with 22 bases in between. Method: immunoSEQ multiplex PCR; TCRdb's copy keeps in-frame clones and lacks some. This table has tens of thousands of clones, approximately 86% appearing once. The material sequenced was PBMCs. This chain connects TRBV11-2 to TRBJ1-5; D may be TRBD1 (5 bases). The sequence was collected from a man aged 55 to 70 with head and neck cancer. CDR3 residues: CASSLGSKGPSGQPQHF. The CDR3 DNA is TGTGCCAGCAGCTTGGGATCAAAGGGGCCCTCGGGGCAGCCCCAGCATTTT.